This T cell receptor beta chain is from a study of radiation and T cells in renal cell carcinoma. Time point described: blood 4 weeks post-SBRT, at nephrectomy. The treatment here: 15 Gy SBRT to primary tumor, nephrectomy 4 weeks later. To note about this clone: The antigen is undetermined.

Produced via immunoSEQ multiplex PCR; TCRdb's table is partial and in-frame only. Here the sample spans roughly 58,000 clones, around three quarters being singletons. Notes on the study in general: Top tumor clonotypes rose in blood 2 weeks post-radiation, then contracted.

This CDR3 region has 12 residues. Trimming took off 7 bases at V and 10 bases at J, with 16 bases between the two ends. The V gene's germline CDR1 is SGHTA and CDR2 FQGNSA. The rearrangement uses TRBV7-2 and TRBJ1-1; D gene unclear. The sequenced sample was blood, obtained from a patient whose treatment included radiotherapy and nephrectomy. The sequence was collected from a man aged 55-75 years with renal cell carcinoma. This CDR3 reads CASTSPGLGAFF. CDR3 nucleotides: TGTGCCAGCACCTCACCCGGCTTAGGAGCTTTCTTT.